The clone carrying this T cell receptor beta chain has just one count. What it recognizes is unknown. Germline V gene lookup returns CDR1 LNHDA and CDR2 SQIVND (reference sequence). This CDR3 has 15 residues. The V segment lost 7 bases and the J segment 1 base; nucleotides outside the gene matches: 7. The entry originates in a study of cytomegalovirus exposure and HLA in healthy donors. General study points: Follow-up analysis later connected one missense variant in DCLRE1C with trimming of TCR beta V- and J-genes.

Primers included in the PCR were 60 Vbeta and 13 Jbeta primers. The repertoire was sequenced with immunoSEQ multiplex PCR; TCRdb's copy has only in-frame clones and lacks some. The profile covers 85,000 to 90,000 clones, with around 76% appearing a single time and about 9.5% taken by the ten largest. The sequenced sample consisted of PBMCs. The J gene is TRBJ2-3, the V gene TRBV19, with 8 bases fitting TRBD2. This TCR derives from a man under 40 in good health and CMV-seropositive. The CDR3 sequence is CASNSGDLGTDTQYF. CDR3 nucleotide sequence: TGTGCCAGTAATAGCGGGGATTTGGGCACAGATACGCAGTATTTT.